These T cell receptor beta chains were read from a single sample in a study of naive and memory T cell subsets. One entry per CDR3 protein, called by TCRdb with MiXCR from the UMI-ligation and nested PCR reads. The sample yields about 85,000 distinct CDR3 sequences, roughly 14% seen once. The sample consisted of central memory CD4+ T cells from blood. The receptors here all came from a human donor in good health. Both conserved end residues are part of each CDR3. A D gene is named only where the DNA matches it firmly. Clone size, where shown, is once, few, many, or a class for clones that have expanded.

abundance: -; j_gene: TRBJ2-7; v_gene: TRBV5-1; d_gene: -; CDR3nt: TGCGCCAGCATGAAGGGGGGGGAGGACTACGAGCAGTACTTC; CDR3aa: CASMKGGEDYEQYF
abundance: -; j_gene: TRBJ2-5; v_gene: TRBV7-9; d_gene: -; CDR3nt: TGTGCCAGCAGCTCAGAGGGCACAAGGGGAGAGACCCAGTACTTC; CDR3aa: CASSSEGTRGETQYF
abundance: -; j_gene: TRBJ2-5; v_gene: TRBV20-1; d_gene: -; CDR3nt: TGCAGTGCCAAGGTTATGGGCAGGATTAAGGAGGAGACCCAGTACTTC; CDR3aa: CSAKVMGRIKEETQYF
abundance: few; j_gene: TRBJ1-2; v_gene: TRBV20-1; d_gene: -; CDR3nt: TGCAGTGCCAGGGACGGCTCTAACTATGGCTACACCTTC; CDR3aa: CSARDGSNYGYTF
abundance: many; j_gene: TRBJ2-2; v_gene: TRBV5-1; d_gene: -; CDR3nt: TGCGCCAGCAGCTGGGGACCTGTGAACACCGGGGAGCTGTTTTTT; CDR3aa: CASSWGPVNTGELFF
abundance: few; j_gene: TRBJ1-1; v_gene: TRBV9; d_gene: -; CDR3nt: TGTGCCAGCAGCCACTCGGGAGACACTGAAGCTTTCTTT; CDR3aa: CASSHSGDTEAFF
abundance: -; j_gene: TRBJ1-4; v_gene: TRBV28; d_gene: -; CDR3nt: TGTGCCAGTGCTTACAGGCGGGGCTTTTTCGGAAAACTGTTTTTT; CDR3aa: CASAYRRGFFGKLFF
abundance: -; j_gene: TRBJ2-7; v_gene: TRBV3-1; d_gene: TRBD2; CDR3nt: TGTGCCAGCAGCCCCTACCTAGCGGGGACCTACGAGCAGTACTTC; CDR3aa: CASSPYLAGTYEQYF
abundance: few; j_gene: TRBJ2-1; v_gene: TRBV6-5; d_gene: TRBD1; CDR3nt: TGTGCCAGCAGACAGGGACAGGGGGCCTACAATGAGCAGTTCTTC; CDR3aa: CASRQGQGAYNEQFF
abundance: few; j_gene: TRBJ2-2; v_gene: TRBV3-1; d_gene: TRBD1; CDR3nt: TGTGCCAGCAGTCGAACCGGGACAGGGGCGACCGGGGAGCTGTTTTTT; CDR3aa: CASSRTGTGATGELFF
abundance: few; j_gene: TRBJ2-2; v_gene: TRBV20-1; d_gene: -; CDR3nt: TGCAGTGCTAGACGAGGTACAGGGAGCAACCAACTTAACACCGGGGAGCTGTTTTTT; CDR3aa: CSARRGTGSNQLNTGELFF
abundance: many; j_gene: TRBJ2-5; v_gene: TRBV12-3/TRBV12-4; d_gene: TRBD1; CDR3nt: TGTGCCAGCAGTCCCGCCGGGACAGGGTGGTTGGTTACGGAGACCCAGTACTTC; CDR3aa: CASSPAGTGWLVTETQYF
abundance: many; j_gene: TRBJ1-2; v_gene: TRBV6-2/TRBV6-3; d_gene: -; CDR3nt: TGTGCCAGCAGTCTTGCGGGACTAGTATACAGAAGTAACTATGGCTACACCTTC; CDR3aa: CASSLAGLVYRSNYGYTF
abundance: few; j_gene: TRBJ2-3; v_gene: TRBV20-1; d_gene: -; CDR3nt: TGCAGTAGCTCCGGGTACTCTAGCACAGATACGCAGTATTTT; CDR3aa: CSSSGYSSTDTQYF
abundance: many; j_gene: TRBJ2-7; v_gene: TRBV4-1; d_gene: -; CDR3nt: TGCGCCAGCAGCCACGGGACTTCCTACGAGCAGTACTTC; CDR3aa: CASSHGTSYEQYF
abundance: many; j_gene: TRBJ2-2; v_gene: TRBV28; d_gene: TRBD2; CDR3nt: TGTGCCAGCAGAAGCGGGAGTTCCGACGGGGAGCTGTTTTTT; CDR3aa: CASRSGSSDGELFF
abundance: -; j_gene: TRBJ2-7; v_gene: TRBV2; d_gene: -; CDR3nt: TGTGCCAGCAGTGAACCCACTGCTCCCTACGAGCAGTACTTC; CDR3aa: CASSEPTAPYEQYF
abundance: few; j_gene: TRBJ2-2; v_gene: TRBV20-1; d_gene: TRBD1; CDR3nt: TGCAGTGCTTCCCGACAGGGACAGAACACCGGGGAGCTGTTTTTT; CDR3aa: CSASRQGQNTGELFF
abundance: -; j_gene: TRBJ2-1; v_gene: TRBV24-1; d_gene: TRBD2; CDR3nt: TGTGCCACCAGTTCGGGACTAGCGGGAGGGAGCTCCTACAATGAGCAGTTCTTC; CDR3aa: CATSSGLAGGSSYNEQFF
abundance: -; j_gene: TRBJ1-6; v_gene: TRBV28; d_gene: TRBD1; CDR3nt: TGTGCCAGCAGTTCAGGCCAGACAGGGAGCCCACCCCTCCACTTT; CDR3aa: CASSSGQTGSPPLHF
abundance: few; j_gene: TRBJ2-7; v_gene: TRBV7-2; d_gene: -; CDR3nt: TGTGCCAGCAGCTGGTTAGACAGGCGACCTTTTTACGAGCAGTACTTC; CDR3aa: CASSWLDRRPFYEQYF
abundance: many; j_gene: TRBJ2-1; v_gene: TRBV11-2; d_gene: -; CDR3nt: TGTGCCAGCAGCTTAGATGCCGGCATTTACAATGAGCAGTTCTTC; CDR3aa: CASSLDAGIYNEQFF
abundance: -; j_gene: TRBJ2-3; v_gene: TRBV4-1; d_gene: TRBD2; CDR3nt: TGCGCCAGCAGCCGGGCGGGCGGACCCGGGGGGGATACGCAGTATTTT; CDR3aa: CASSRAGGPGGDTQYF
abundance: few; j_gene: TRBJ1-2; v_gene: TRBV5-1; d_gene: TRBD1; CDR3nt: TGCGCCAGCAGCTTACAGGGGGATGGCTACACCTTC; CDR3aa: CASSLQGDGYTF
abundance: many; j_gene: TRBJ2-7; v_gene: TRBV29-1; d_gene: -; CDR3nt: TGCAGCGTTGTTGCGGAGGTCGGTTACGAGCAGTACTTC; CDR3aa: CSVVAEVGYEQYF
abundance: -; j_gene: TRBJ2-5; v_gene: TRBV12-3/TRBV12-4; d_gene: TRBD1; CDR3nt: TGTGCCAGCAGTTCGACAGGGGGCTCGGAGACCCAGTACTTC; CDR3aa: CASSSTGGSETQYF
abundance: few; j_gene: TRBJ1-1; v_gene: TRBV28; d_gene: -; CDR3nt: TGTGCCAGCAGTTTATCTAGGAGAGCTTTCTTT; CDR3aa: CASSLSRRAFF
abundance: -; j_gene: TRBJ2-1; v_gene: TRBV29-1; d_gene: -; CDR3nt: TGCAGCGTTGATGGCGATGTGTCCTACAATGAGCAGTTCTTC; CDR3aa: CSVDGDVSYNEQFF
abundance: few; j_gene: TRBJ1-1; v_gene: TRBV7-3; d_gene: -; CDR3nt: TGTGCCAGCAGCTCAATCGGGGGGAACACTGAAGCTTTCTTT; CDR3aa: CASSSIGGNTEAFF
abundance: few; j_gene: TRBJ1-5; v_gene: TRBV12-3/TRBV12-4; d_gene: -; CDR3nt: TGTGCCAGCTCGGACAGTACTCAGCCCCAGCATTTT; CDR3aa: CASSDSTQPQHF
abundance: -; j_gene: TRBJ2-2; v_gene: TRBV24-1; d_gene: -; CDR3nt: TGTGCCACCAGTGATCCAGGGTTCACCGGGGAGCTGTTTTTT; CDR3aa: CATSDPGFTGELFF
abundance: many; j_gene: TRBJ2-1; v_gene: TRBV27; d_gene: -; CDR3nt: TGTGCCAGCAGTAAGGAGGGCCGGGGAAATGAGCAGTTCTTC; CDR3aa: CASSKEGRGNEQFF
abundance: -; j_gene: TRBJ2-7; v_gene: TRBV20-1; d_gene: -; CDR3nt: TGCAGTGCTAGAGTAGGGCTCTACGAGCAGTACTTC; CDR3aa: CSARVGLYEQYF
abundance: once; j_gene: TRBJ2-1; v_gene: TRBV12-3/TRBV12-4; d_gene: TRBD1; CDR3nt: TGTGCCAGCATTCGGACAGGGTCGGGGAATGAGCAGTTCTTC; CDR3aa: CASIRTGSGNEQFF
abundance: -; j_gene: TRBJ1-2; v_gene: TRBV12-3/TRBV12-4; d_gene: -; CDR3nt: TGTGCCAGCAGGATCTTCGGGCTCCTCTATGGCTACACCTTC; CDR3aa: CASRIFGLLYGYTF
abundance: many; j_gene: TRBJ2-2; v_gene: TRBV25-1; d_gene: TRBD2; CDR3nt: TGTGCCAGCAGGAAACAAGTCGGGACTAGAGATACCGGGGAGCTGTTTTTT; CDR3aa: CASRKQVGTRDTGELFF
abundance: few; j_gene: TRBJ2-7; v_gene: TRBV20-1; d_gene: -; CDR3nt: TGCAGTGCTCCACGGGGCGACTACGAGCAGTACTTC; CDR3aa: CSAPRGDYEQYF
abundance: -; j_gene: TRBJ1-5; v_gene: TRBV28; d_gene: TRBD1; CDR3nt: TGTGCCAGCAGTTTAAGACAGGGGTTTCAGCCCCAGCATTTT; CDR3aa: CASSLRQGFQPQHF
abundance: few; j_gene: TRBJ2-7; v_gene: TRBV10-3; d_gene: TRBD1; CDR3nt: TGTGCCATCAGTGATGGACAGGGGGCGGGAGAGCAGTACTTC; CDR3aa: CAISDGQGAGEQYF
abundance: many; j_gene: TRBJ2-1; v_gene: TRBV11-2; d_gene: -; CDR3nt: TGTGCCAGCAGCCCGGGACTGGAAACCTACAATGAGCAGTTCTTC; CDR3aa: CASSPGLETYNEQFF
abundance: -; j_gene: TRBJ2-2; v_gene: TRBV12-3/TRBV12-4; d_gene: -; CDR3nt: TGTGCCAGCAGTTTACCCGGCGTTGGGACCGGGGAGCTGTTTTTT; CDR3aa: CASSLPGVGTGELFF
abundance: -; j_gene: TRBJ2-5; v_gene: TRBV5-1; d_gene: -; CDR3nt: TGCGCCAGCAGCGGGGACAACCAAGAGACCCAGTACTTC; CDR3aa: CASSGDNQETQYF
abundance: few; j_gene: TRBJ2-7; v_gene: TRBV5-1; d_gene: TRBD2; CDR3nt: TGCGCCAGCAGCTTGGTTCCAGCGGGGTACTCCTACGAGCAGTACTTC; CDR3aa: CASSLVPAGYSYEQYF
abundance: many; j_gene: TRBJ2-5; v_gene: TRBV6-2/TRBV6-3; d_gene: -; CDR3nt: TGTGCCAGCAGGGTCTGGCGGGAAGAGACCCAGTACTTC; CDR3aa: CASRVWREETQYF
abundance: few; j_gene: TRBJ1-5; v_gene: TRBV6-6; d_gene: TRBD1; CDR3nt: TGTGCCAGCAGTTACTCGGGACAGGGTTTGGGGCAGCCCCAGCATTTT; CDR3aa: CASSYSGQGLGQPQHF
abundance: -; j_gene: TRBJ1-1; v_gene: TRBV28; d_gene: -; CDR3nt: TGTGCCAGCAGTTTCCCGGCTGCGAACACTGAAGCTTTCTTT; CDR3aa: CASSFPAANTEAFF
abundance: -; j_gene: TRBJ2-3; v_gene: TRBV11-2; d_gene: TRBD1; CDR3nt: TGTGCCAGCAGCTGGGGACAGAGCACTAGCACAGATACGCAGTATTTT; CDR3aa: CASSWGQSTSTDTQYF
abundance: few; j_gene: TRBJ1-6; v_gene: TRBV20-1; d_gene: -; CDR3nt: TGCAGTGCTAGACCGACCTTTCTTTCACCCCTCCACTTT; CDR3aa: CSARPTFLSPLHF
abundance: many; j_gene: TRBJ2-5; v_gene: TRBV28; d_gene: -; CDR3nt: TGTGCCAGCAGTTTATCACATTCTGAGACCCAGTACTTC; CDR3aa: CASSLSHSETQYF
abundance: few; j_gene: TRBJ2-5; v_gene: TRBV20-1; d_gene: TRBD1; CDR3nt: TGCAGTGCTAGCAGGGGGCAAGAGACCCAGTACTTC; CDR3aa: CSASRGQETQYF
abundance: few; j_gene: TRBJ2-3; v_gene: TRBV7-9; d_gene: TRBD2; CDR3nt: TGTGCCAGCAGCTCCCTAGCGGGAGAATCAGATACGCAGTATTTT; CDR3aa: CASSSLAGESDTQYF
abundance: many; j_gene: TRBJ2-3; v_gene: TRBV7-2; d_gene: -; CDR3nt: TGTGCCATCCGGGTTTTGCGGGACACAGATACGCAGTATTTT; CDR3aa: CAIRVLRDTDTQYF
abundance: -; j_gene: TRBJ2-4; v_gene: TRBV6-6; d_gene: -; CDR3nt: TGTGCCAGCAGTTACTCTCAAGGGTCAGCCAAAAACATTCAGTACTTC; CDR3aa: CASSYSQGSAKNIQYF
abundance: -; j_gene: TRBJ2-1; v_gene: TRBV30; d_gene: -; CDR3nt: TGTGCCTGGAGTCGAGGAGGACTAGAGCAGTTCTTC; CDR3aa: CAWSRGGLEQFF
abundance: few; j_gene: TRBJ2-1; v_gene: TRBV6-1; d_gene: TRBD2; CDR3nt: TGTGCCAGCAGTGATTTGAGCGGGAGCAGCTCCTACAATGAGCAGTTCTTC; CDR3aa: CASSDLSGSSSYNEQFF
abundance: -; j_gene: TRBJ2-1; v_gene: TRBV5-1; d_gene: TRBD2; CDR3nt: TGCGCCAGCAGCCTCTCCCGCGGGGGTATGCGTAATGAGCAGTTCTTC; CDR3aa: CASSLSRGGMRNEQFF
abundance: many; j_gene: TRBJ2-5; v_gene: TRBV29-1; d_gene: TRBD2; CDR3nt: TGCAGCGTTGCCCAATCTAGCGGGAGTGAGACCCAGTACTTC; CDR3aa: CSVAQSSGSETQYF
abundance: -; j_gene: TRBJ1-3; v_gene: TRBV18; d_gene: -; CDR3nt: TGTGCCAGCTCACTATACAGCCCGGGGCAGATCTCTGGAAACACCATATATTTT; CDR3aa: CASSLYSPGQISGNTIYF